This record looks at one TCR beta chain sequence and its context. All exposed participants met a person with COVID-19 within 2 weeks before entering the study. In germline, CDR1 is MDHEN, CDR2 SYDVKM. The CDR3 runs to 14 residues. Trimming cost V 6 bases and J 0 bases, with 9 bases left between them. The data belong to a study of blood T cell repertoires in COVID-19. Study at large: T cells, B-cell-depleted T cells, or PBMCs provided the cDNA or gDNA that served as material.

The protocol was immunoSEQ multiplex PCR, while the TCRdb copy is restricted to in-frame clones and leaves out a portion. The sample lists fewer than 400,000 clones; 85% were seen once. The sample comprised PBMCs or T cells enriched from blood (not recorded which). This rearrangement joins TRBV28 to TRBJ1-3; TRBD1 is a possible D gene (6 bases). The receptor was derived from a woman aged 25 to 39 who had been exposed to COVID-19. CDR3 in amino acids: CASRQGSSGNTIYF. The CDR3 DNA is TGTGCCAGCAGACAGGGTTCCTCTGGAAACACCATATATTTT.